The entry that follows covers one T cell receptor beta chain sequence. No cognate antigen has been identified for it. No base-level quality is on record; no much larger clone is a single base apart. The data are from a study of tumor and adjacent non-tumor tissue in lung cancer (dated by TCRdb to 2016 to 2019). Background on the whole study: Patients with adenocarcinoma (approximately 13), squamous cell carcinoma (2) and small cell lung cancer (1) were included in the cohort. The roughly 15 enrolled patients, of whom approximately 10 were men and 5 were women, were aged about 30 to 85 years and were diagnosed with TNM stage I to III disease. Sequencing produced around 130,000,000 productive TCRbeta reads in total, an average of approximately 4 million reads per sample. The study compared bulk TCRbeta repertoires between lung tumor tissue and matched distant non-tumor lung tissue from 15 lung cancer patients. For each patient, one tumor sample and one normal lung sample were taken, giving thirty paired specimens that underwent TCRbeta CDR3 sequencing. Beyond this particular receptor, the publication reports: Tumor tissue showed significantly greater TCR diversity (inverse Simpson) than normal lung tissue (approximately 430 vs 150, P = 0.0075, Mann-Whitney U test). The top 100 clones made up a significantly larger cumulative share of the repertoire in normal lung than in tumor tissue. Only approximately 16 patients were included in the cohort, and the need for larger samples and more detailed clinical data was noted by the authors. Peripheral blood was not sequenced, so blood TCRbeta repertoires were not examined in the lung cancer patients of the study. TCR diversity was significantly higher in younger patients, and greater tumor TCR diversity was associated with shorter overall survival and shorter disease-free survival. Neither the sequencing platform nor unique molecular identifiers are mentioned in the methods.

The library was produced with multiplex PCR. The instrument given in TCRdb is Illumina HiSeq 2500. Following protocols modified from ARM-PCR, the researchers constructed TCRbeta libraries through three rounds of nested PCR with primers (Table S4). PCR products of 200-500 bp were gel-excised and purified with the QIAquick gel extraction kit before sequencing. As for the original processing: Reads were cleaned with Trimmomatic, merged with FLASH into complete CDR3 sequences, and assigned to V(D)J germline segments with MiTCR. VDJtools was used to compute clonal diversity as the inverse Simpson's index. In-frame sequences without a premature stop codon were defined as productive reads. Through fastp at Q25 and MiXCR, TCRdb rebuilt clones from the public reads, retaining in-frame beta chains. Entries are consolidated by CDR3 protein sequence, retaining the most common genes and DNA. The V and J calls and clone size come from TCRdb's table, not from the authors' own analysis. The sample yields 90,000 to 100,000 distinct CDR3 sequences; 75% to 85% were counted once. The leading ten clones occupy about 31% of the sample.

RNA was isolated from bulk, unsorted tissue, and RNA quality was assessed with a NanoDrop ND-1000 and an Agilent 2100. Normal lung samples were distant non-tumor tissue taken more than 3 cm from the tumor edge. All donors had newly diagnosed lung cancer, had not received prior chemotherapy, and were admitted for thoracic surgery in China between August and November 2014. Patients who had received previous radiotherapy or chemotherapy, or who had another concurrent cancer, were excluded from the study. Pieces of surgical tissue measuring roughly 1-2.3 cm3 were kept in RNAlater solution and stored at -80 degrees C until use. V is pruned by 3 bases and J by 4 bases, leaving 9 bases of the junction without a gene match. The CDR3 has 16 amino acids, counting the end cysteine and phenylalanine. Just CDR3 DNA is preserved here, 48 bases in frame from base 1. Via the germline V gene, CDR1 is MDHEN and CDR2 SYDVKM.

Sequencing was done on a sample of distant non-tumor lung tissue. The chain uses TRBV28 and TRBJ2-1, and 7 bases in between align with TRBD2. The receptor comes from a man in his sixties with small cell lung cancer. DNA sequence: TGTGCCAGCAGTTTTACGGCGGGGGAAGGGTACAATGAGCAGTTCTTC. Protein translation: CASSFTAGEGYNEQFF.